The present TCR beta chain was sequenced within a study of spatial heterogeneity in lung cancer. The study tagged each TCR cDNA molecule with a unique molecular identifier. TCRdb used MiXCR to reprocess the 5' RACE reads, holding one entry per CDR3 protein. The sample shows roughly 6,000 distinct CDR3 sequences, approximately 15% of them seen only once. CDR3 length equals 12 residues. Trimming removed 6 bases from V and 2 bases from J, with 7 bases in between. Sample time point: sample taken at primary tumor resection. Donation came from 70 or so patients with untreated early-stage non-small cell lung cancer. Without sorting, whole RNA was sequenced from tumor, nontumor lung or frozen PBMC. Study-wide findings and caveats: Counts of ubiquitous and regional expanded TCRs tracked ubiquitous and regional nonsynonymous mutations, respectively. It was found that expanded intratumoral alpha and beta TCR counts tracked tumor mutation counts.

This clonotype was observed a handful of times. The antigen remains unidentified. This TCR derives from a male donor with early-stage non-small cell lung cancer. Sequenced here: lung tumor tissue, sampled at surgery. The chain uses TRBV12-3 or TRBV12-4 and TRBJ2-5; no clear D. The CDR3 coding sequence is TGTGCCAGCAGGGGGTCACAAGAGACCCAGTACTTC. This gives the protein CASRGSQETQYF.